This record concerns one T cell receptor (beta chain) sequence. As yet, its antigen is unknown. Template-switching 5'RACE yielded the TCR cDNA; a universal primer site and UMIs were added in the process. One entry per CDR3 protein results from TCRdb running MiXCR on the 5' RACE reads. The table lists about 68,000 distinct CDR3 sequences, 5% to 8% of them singletons, with under 45% in the top ten. Germline-derived CDR1 and CDR2 are MNHEY and SVGAGI. The V and J ends lost 8 bases and 8 bases, in that order; junction bases with no gene match: 5. The CDR3 is 13 residues long. These data belong to a study of T cells after yellow fever vaccination. Study results and caveats: Post-booster reappearance was seen for most primary-vaccination clones (roughly 97% CD4, around 88% CD8). Clonotypes appearing in both CD4 and CD8 compartments existed, and their share was small. Contaminating bulk clonotypes could be abundant in FACS-sorted repertoires.

This clonotype originated in a man aged 18 to 29 who received the YFV17D yellow fever vaccine. The sequencing used CD8+ T cells sorted from PBMCs, collected about 49 days after the first yellow fever vaccination. V and J are TRBV6-5 and TRBJ2-1; TRBD2 matches at 11 bases. CDR3 region: CASGSGGADEQFF. The CDR3 DNA follows: TGTGCCAGCGGTAGCGGGGGGGCCGATGAGCAGTTCTTC.